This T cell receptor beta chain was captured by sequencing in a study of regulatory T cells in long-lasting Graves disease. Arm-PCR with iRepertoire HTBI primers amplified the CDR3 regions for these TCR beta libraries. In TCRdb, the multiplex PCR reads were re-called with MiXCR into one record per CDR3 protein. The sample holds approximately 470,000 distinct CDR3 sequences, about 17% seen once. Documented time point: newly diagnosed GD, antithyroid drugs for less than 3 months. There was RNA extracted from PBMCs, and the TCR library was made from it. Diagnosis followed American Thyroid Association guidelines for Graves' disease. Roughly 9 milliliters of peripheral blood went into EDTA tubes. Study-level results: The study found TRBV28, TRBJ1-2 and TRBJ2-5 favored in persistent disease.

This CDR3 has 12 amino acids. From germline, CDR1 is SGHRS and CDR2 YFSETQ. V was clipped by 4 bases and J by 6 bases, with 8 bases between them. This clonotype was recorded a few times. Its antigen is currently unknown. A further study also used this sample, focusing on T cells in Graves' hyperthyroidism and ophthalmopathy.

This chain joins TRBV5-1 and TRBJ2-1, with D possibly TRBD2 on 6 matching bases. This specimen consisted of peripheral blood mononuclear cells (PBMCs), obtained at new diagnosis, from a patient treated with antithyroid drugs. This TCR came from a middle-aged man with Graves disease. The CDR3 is CASSNSGNEQFF. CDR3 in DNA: TGCGCCAGCAGCAATAGCGGCAATGAGCAGTTCTTC. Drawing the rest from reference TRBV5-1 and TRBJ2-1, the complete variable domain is KAGVTQTPRYLIKTRGQQVTLSCSPISGHRSVSWYQQTPGQGLQFLFEYFSETQRNKGNFPGRFSGRQFSNSRSEMNVSTLELGDSALYLCASSNSGNEQFFGPGTRLTVL.